This T cell receptor beta chain is from a study of breast tumors, draining lymph nodes, adjacent tissues. Trimming pared 4 bases from V and 4 bases from J, leaving 11 bases between. This CDR3 comprises 13 residues. Germline V gene data show CDR1 as MRHNA and CDR2 as SNTAGT. From the multiplex PCR reads, TCRdb called clonotypes with MiXCR, one entry per CDR3 protein. Seen here are fewer than 25,000 distinct CDR3 sequences, over 60% observed once, and the top ten hold less than 25%. The specimen sequenced was tumor-adjacent breast tissue. This clonotype was sampled from a female donor with breast cancer. Some clones in this sample may be carry-over from other donors' samples. The chain employs TRBV6-4 and TRBJ2-7, with a tentative D call TRBD2 (6 bases). The CDR3: CASSGRDLYEQYF. CDR3 nucleotides: TGTGCCAGCAGTGGGAGGGATCTTTACGAGCAGTACTTC.